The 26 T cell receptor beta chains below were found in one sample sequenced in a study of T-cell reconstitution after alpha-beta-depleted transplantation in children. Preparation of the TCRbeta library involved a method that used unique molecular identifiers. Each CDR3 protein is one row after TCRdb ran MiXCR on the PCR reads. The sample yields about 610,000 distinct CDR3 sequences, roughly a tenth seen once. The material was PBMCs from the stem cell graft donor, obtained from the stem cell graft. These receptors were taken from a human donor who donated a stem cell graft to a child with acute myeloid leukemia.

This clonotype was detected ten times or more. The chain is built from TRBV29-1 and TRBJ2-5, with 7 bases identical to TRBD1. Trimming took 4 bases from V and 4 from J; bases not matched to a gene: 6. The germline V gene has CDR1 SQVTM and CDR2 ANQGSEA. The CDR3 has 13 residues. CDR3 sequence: CSVGNDRVETQYF. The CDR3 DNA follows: TGCAGCGTTGGAAATGACAGGGTAGAGACCCAGTACTTC.

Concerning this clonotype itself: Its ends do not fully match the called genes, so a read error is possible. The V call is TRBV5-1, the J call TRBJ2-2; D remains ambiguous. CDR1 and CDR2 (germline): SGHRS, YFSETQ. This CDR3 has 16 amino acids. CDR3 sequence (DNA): TGCGCCAGCAGCTTGGCTAGGACGAGAAACATCGGGGAGCTGTTTTTT. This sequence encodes CASSLARTRNIGELFF.

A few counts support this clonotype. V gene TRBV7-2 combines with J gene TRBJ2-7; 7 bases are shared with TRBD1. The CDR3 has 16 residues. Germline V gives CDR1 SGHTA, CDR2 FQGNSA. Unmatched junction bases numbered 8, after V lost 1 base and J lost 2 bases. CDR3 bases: TGTGCCAGCAGCTTAGACCCCAACAGGGGCACCTACGAGCAGTACTTC. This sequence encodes CASSLDPNRGTYEQYF.

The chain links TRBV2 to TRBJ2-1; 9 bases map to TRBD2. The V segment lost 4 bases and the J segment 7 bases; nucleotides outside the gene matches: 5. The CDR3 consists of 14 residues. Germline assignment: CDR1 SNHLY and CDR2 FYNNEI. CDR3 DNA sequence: TGTGCCAGCAGTGCTCTAGCGGGAAAAAATGAGCAGTTCTTC. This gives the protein CASSALAGKNEQFF.

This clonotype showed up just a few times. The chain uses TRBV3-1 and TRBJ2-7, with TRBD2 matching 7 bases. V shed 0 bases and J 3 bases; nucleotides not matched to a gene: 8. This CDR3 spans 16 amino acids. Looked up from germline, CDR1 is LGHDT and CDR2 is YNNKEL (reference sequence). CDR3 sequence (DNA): TGTGCCAGCAGCCAAGAGTGGGACTACACTCTCTACGAGCAGTACTTC. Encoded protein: CASSQEWDYTLYEQYF.

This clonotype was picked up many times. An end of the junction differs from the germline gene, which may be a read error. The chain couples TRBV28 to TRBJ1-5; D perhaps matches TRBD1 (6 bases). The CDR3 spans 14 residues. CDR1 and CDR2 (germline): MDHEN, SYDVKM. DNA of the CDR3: TGTGCCTGCAGGACAGTTACTAGCAATCAGCCCCAGCATTTT. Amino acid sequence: CACRTVTSNQPQHF.

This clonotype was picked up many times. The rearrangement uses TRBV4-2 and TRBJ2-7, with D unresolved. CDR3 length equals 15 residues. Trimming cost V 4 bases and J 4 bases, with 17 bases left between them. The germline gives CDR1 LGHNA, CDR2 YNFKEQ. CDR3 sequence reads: CASSLNNLNVYEQYF. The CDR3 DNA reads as TGTGCCAGCAGCCTCAACAACCTAAATGTGTACGAGCAGTACTTC.

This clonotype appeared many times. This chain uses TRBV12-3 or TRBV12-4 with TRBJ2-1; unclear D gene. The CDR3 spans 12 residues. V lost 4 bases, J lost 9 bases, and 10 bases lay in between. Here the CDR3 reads CASSSNRPEQFF. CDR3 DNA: TGTGCCAGCAGTTCCAATCGTCCTGAGCAGTTCTTC.

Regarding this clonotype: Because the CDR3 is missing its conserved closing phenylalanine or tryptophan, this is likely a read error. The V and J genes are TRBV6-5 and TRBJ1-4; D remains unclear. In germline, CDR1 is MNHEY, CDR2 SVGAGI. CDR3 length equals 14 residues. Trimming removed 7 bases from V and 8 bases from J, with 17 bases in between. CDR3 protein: CASTSSRTTEKLFS. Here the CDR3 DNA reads TGTGCCAGCACCTCCTCGAGAACGACGGAAAAACTGTTTTCT.

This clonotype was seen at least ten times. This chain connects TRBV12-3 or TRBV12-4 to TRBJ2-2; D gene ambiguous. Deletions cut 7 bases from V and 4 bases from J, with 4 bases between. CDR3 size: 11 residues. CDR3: CASTPTGELFF. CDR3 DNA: TGTGCCAGCACCCCCACCGGGGAGCTGTTTTTT.

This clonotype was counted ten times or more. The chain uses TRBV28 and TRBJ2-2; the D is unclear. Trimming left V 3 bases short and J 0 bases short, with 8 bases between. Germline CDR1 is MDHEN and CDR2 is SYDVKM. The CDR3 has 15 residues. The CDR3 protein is CASSFTLANTGELFF. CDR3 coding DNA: TGTGCCAGCAGTTTTACCCTAGCGAACACCGGGGAGCTGTTTTTT.

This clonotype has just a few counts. The CDR3 sequence is CASSQEQSTEAFF. In DNA form, the CDR3 reads TGTGCCAGCAGCCAAGAGCAGTCCACTGAAGCTTTCTTT. This chain links TRBV4-2 with TRBJ1-1; D gene uncertain. In germline, CDR1 is LGHNA, CDR2 YNFKEQ. This CDR3 is built from 13 residues. Trimming cost V 0 bases and J 4 bases, with 6 bases left between them.

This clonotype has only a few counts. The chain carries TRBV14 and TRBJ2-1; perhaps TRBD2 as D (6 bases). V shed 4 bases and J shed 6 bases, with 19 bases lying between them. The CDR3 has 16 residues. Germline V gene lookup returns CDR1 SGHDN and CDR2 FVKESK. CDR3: CASSRSVAVGSNEQFF. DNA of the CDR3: TGTGCCAGCAGCCGGTCAGTAGCGGTGGGGAGCAATGAGCAGTTCTTC.

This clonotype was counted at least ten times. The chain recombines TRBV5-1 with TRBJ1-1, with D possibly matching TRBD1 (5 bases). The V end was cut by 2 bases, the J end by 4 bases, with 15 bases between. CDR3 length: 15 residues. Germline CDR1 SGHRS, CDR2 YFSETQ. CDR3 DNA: TGCGCCAGCAGCTTACCTGACGGGGGAGTCACTGAAGCTTTCTTT. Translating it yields CASSLPDGGVTEAFF.

Here the CDR3 reads CASSPVAGIEAFF. DNA of the CDR3: TGTGCCAGCTCACCGGTGGCAGGGATAGAAGCTTTCTTT. This chain joins TRBV18 and TRBJ1-1, with TRBD1 as a possible D gene (5 bases). This CDR3 is 13 amino acids long. V shed 3 bases and J shed 8 bases, with 13 bases lying between them. Germline lookup yields CDR1 KGHSH and CDR2 LQKENI.

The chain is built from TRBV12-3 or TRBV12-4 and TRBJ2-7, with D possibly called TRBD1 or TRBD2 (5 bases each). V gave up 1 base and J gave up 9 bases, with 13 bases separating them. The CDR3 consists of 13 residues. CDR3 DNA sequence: TGTGCCAGCAGTTTAGGAAGAGGGCAGGGGCAGTACTTC. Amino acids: CASSLGRGQGQYF.

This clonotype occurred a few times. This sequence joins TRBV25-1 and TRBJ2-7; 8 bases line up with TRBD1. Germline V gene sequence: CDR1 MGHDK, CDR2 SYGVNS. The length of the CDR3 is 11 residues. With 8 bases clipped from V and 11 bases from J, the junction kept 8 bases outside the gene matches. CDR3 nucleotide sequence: TGTGCCAGCCAGGGGGCAGGGTTGGAGTACTTC. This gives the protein CASQGAGLEYF.

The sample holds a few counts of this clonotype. As DNA, the CDR3 is TGCAGTGCTAGGAAGACTAGCGGGGTCTACAATGAGCAGTTCTTC. Encoded protein: CSARKTSGVYNEQFF. This rearrangement joins TRBV20-1 to TRBJ2-1, with 11 bases aligning to TRBD2. The CDR3 is 15 residues long. Unmatched junction bases numbered 4, after V lost 3 bases and J lost 3 bases. Germline assignment: CDR1 DFQATT and CDR2 SNEGSKA (reference sequence).

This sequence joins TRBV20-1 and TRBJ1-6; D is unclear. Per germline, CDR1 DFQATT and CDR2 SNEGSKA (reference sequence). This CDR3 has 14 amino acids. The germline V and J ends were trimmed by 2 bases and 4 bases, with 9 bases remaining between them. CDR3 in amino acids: CSARLTSYNSPLHF. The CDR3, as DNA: TGCAGTGCTAGACTAACAAGTTATAATTCACCCCTCCACTTT.

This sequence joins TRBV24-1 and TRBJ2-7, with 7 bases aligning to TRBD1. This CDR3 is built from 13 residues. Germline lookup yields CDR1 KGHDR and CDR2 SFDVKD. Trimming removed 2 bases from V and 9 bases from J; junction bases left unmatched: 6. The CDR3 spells CATSDWDSGRQYF. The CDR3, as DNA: TGTGCCACCAGTGATTGGGACAGCGGCCGGCAGTACTTC.

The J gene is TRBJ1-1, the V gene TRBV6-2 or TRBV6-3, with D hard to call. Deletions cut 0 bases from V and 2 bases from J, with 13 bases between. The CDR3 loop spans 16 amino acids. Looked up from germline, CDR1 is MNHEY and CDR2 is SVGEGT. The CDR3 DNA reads TGTGCCAGCAGTTACTCGTCCTGGTCCGTTAACACTGAAGCTTTCTTT. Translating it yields CASSYSSWSVNTEAFF.

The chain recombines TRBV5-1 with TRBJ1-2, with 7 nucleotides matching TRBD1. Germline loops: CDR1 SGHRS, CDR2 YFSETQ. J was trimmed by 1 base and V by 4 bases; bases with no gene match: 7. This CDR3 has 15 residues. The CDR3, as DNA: TGCGCCAGCAGCACCTTAACAGGGGTTAACTATGGCTACACCTTC. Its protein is CASSTLTGVNYGYTF.

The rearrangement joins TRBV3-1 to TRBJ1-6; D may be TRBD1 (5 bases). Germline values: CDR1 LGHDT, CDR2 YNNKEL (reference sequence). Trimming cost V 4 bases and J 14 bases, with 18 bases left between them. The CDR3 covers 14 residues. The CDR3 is CASSPRDRSSALHF. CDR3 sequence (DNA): TGTGCCAGCAGCCCCCGGGACCGATCCTCGGCCCTCCACTTT.

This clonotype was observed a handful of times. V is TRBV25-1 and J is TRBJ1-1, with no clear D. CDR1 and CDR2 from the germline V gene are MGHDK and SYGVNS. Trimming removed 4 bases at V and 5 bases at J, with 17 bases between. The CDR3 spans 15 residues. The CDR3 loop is CASSGSLAWGTEAFF. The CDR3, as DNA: TGTGCCAGCAGTGGATCCCTAGCGTGGGGTACTGAAGCTTTCTTT.

CDR3 DNA: TGTGCCAGCAGGAGTACAGGGGAAGGTAACACTGAAGCTTTCTTT. This sequence encodes CASRSTGEGNTEAFF. The V gene is TRBV6-1, the J gene TRBJ1-1; TRBD1 aligns across 7 bases. The germline V gene has CDR1 MNHNS and CDR2 SASEGT. J lost 2 bases, V lost 6 bases, and 9 bases had no gene match. The CDR3 is 15 residues long.

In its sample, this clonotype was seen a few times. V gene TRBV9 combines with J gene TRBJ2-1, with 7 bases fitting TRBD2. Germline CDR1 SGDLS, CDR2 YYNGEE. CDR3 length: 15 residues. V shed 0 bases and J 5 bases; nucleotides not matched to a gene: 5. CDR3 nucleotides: TGTGCCAGCAGCGTAGACGGGAGGAGGGACAATGAGCAGTTCTTC. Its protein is CASSVDGRRDNEQFF.